This is a list of T cell receptor beta chains from one sample in a study of blood T cells in healthy people across ages. TCRdb processed the 5' RACE reads anew with MiXCR; each CDR3 protein has one entry. The data contain 800,000 to 950,000 distinct CDR3 sequences, 29% of them singletons. These data also featured in a second study, about T cells of mothers and their children.

The sample taken for sequencing was blood. These receptors originate from a woman in her 40s in good health. The CDR3 runs from the conserved cysteine through the conserved F or W. D genes are given only for firm matches. Part of the rows lack a size; the others show once, few, many or a class for expanded clones.

>.|.|TRBJ2-1|TRBV7-6
CASSLAGGPEEQFF
TGTGCCAGCAGCTTAGCGGGGGGGCCTGAGGAGCAGTTCTTC
>TRBD1|many|TRBJ2-1|TRBV29-1
CSVGQLYNEQFF
TGCAGCGTGGGACAGTTATACAATGAGCAGTTCTTC
>.|.|TRBJ2-3|TRBV3-1
CASRDRGTGDTQYF
TGTGCCAGCAGAGATCGGGGGACGGGGGATACGCAGTATTTT
>.|few|TRBJ1-2|TRBV28
CASIRDGYGYTF
TGTGCCAGCATCCGGGACGGGTATGGCTACACCTTC
>.|.|TRBJ1-6|TRBV7-2
CASRTSSGPQSPLHF
TGTGCCAGCAGGACCTCTTCGGGCCCCCAATCACCCCTCCACTTT
>.|many|TRBJ2-5|TRBV13
CASSLGLVPETQYF
TGTGCCAGCAGCTTAGGCCTAGTCCCAGAGACCCAGTACTTC
>TRBD1|few|TRBJ1-2|TRBV28
CATGQDYGYTF
TGTGCCACTGGACAGGACTATGGCTACACCTTC
>TRBD2|.|TRBJ2-5|TRBV20-1
CSARPSGGRGETQYF
TGCAGTGCTAGACCTAGCGGGGGCCGGGGAGAGACCCAGTACTTC
>TRBD1|.|TRBJ1-1|TRBV5-1
CASSLVFRGRTEAFF
TGCGCCAGCAGCTTGGTCTTCAGGGGGCGGACTGAAGCTTTCTTT
>TRBD2|.|TRBJ2-5|TRBV20-1
CSASSGAGGGETQYF
TGCAGTGCTTCGTCGGGAGCGGGAGGTGGGGAGACCCAGTACTTC
>TRBD1|few|TRBJ1-2|TRBV6-5
CASSYGTATNYGYTF
TGTGCCAGCAGTTACGGGACAGCCACTAACTATGGCTACACCTTC
>TRBD2|few|TRBJ2-3|TRBV20-1
CSARDSRGEDTQYF
TGCAGTGCTAGAGATTCTCGGGGGGAAGATACGCAGTATTTT
>.|many|TRBJ2-7|TRBV18
CASSPPAGVYEQYF
TGTGCCAGCTCACCACCGGCAGGAGTTTACGAGCAGTACTTC
>.|many|TRBJ2-7|TRBV5-1
CASSLAASFDEQYF
TGCGCCAGCAGCTTGGCTGCTAGCTTCGACGAGCAGTACTTC
>TRBD2|.|TRBJ2-3|TRBV12-3/TRBV12-4
CASSFRTSVSTDTQYF
TGTGCCAGCAGTTTCCGGACTAGCGTCAGCACAGATACGCAGTATTTT
>.|.|TRBJ1-1|TRBV28
CASSPSGLNTEAFF
TGTGCCAGCAGTCCCTCCGGCCTGAACACTGAAGCTTTCTTT
>.|few|TRBJ2-1|TRBV28
CASSYAGEQFF
TGTGCCAGCAGTTATGCGGGCGAGCAGTTCTTC
>TRBD1|.|TRBJ1-2|TRBV4-1
CASSQGQGPALVGYTF
TGCGCCAGCAGCCAAGGACAGGGGCCAGCCCTGGTTGGCTACACCTTC
>.|many|TRBJ2-1|TRBV9
CASSDGAYNEQFF
TGTGCCAGCAGCGACGGAGCCTACAATGAGCAGTTCTTC
>.|.|TRBJ1-2|TRBV6-5
CVSSDSRYGYTF
TGTGTCAGCAGCGACTCCCGCTATGGCTACACCTTC
>.|many|TRBJ1-1|TRBV7-2
CASSPGPRLAEAFF
TGTGCCAGCAGTCCCGGTCCGCGCCTTGCTGAAGCTTTCTTT
>.|few|TRBJ2-7|TRBV30
CAWTPGFSYEQYF
TGTGCCTGGACCCCGGGGTTTAGTTACGAGCAGTACTTC